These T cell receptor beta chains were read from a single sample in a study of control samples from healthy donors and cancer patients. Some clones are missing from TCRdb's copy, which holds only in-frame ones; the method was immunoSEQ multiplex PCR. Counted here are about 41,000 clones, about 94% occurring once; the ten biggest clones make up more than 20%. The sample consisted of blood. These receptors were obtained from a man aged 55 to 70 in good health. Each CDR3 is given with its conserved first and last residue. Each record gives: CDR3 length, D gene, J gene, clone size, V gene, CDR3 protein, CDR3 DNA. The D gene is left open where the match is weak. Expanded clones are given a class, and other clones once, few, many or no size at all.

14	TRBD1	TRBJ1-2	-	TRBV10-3	CAIRGGGQKQGYTF	TGTGCCATTCGAGGTGGGGGACAGAAGCAGGGCTACACCTTC
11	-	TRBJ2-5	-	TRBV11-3	CASSPRETQYF	TGTGCCAGCAGCCCGAGAGAGACCCAGTACTTC
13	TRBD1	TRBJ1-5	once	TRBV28	CASIPTGSQPQHF	TGTGCCAGCATCCCGACAGGGAGTCAGCCCCAGCATTTT
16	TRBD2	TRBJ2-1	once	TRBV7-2	CASVPGLAGVYNEQFF	TGTGCCAGCGTACCGGGACTAGCGGGGGTCTACAATGAGCAGTTCTTC
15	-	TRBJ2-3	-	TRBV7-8	CASSREGRSADTQYF	TGTGCCAGCAGCCGAGAGGGTCGGAGTGCAGATACGCAGTATTTT
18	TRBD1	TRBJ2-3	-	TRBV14	CASSHGQGWPRSTDTQYF	TGTGCCAGCAGCCATGGACAGGGATGGCCCAGGAGCACAGATACGCAGTATTTT
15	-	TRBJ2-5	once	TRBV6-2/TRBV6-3	CASSIRERPYETQYF	TGTGCCAGCAGCATCCGGGAGCGTCCATACGAGACCCAGTACTTC
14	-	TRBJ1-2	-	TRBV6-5	CASRPWGQNYGYTF	TGTGCCAGCAGACCTTGGGGGCAGAACTATGGCTACACCTTC
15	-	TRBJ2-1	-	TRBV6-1	CASREGGVAYNEQFF	TGTGCCAGCAGGGAAGGAGGGGTCGCCTACAATGAGCAGTTCTTC
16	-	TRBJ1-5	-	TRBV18	CASSPDPGLGNQPQHF	TGTGCCAGCTCACCCGACCCGGGACTGGGGAATCAGCCCCAGCATTTT
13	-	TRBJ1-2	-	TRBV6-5	CASSYSQLDGYTF	TGTGCCAGCAGTTACTCCCAACTAGATGGCTACACCTTC
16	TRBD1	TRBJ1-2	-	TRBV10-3	CAIHPGSGQGLYGYTF	TGTGCCATTCACCCGGGTTCGGGACAGGGACTCTATGGCTACACCTTC
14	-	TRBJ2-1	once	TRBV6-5	CASSRAGGGNEQFF	TGTGCCAGCAGTAGGGCAGGGGGGGGCAATGAGCAGTTCTTC
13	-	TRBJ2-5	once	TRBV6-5	CASTRTDQETQYF	TGTGCCAGCACCAGGACCGACCAAGAGACCCAGTACTTC
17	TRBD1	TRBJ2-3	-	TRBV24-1	CATSDYLTGGSTDTQYF	TGTGCCACCAGTGATTACTTGACAGGGGGATCTACAGATACGCAGTATTTT
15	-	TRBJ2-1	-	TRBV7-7	CASSPSRSSYNEQFF	TGTGCTAGCAGCCCCAGTAGGAGCTCCTACAATGAGCAGTTCTTC
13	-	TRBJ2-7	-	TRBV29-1	CSVEILAPYEQYF	TGCAGCGTTGAAATTCTAGCTCCCTACGAGCAGTACTTC
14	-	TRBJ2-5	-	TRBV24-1	CATSDPGRQETQYF	TGTGCCACCAGTGATCCGGGGCGCCAAGAGACCCAGTACTTC
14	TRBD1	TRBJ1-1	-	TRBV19	CASSPGGAGTEAFF	TGTGCCAGTAGTCCAGGGGGCGCCGGCACTGAAGCTTTCTTT
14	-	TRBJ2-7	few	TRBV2	CASSGLLSSYEQYF	TGTGCCAGCTCTGGACTCCTTAGTTCCTACGAGCAGTACTTC
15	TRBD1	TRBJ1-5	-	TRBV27	CASSPRTGSNQPQHF	TGTGCCAGCAGTCCCCGGACAGGTTCTAATCAGCCCCAGCATTTT
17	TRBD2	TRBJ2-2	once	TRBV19	CASSPVGLAGNTGELFF	TGTGCCAGTAGTCCGGTCGGACTAGCGGGGAACACCGGGGAGCTGTTTTTT
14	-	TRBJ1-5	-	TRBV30	CAWSVVRGNQPQHF	TGTGCCTGGAGTGTAGTCAGGGGCAATCAGCCCCAGCATTTT
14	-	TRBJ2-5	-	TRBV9	CASSVGLDQETQYF	TGTGCCAGCAGCGTAGGGCTAGACCAAGAGACCCAGTACTTC
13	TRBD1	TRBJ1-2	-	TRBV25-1	CASSGQGNYGYTF	TGTGCCAGCAGCGGACAGGGTAACTATGGCTACACCTTC
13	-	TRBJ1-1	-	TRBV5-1	CASPVGGDTEAFF	TGCGCCAGCCCCGTTGGGGGAGACACTGAAGCTTTCTTT
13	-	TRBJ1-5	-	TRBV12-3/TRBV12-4	CASSFGRNQPQHF	TGTGCCAGCAGTTTCGGTAGGAATCAGCCCCAGCATTTT
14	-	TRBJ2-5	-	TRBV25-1	CASSPKGGQETQYF	TGTGCCAGCAGTCCCAAAGGGGGGCAAGAGACCCAGTACTTC
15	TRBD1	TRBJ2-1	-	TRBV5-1	CASTIGQGRYNEQFF	TGCGCCAGCACCATCGGACAGGGGCGATACAATGAGCAGTTCTTC
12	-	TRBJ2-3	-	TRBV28	CASSLVRDTQYF	TGTGCCAGCAGTTTAGTGAGAGATACGCAGTATTTT
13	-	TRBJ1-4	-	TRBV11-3	CASSLEQNEKLFF	TGTGCCAGCAGCTTAGAACAGAATGAAAAACTGTTTTTT
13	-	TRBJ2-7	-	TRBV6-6	CASSYAQSYEQYF	TGTGCTAGCAGTTATGCACAGAGCTACGAGCAGTACTTC
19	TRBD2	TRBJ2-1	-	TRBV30	CAWSVVHPLAGFSYNEQFF	TGTGCCTGGAGTGTTGTCCACCCTCTAGCGGGATTCTCCTACAATGAGCAGTTCTTC
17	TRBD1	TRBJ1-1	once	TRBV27	CASSPRTGDVMNTEAFF	TGTGCCAGCAGTCCCCGGACAGGAGACGTCATGAACACTGAAGCTTTCTTT
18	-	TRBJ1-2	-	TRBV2	CASSDPVRGAGRRVGYTF	TGTGCCAGCAGTGATCCAGTAAGGGGGGCGGGGAGGCGAGTTGGCTACACCTTC
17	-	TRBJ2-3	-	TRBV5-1	CASSSNIARTSTDTQYF	TGCGCCAGCAGCTCTAATATCGCCCGAACTAGCACAGATACGCAGTATTTT
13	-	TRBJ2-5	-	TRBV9	CASSAPAGETQYF	TGTGCCAGCAGCGCTCCAGCGGGAGAGACCCAGTACTTC
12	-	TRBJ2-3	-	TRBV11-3	CASSGLGDTQYF	TGTGCCAGCAGCGGATTGGGAGATACGCAGTATTTT
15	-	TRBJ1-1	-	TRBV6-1	CASSEMGGFNTEAFF	TGTGCCAGCAGTGAAATGGGAGGATTCAACACTGAAGCTTTCTTT
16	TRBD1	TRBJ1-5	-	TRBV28	CASSLRQGLGNQPQHF	TGTGCCAGCAGTTTAAGACAGGGGTTAGGCAATCAGCCCCAGCATTTT
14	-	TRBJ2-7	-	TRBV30	CAWSVSLGSYEQYF	TGTGCCTGGAGTGTAAGCCTGGGTTCCTACGAGCAGTACTTC
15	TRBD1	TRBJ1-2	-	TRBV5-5	CASSTPGQLQSGYTF	TGTGCCAGCAGCACTCCGGGACAGCTACAGTCTGGCTACACCTTC
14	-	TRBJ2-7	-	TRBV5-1	CASSLEAAPYEQYF	TGCGCCAGCAGCTTGGAGGCAGCTCCCTACGAGCAGTACTTC
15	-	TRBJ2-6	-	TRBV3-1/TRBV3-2	CASRAPTSGANVLTF	TGTGCCAGCAGGGCCCCCACCTCTGGGGCCAACGTCCTGACTTTC
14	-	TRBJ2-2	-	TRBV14	CASSQGLGYGELFF	TGTGCCAGCAGCCAAGGGCTAGGCTACGGGGAGCTGTTTTTT
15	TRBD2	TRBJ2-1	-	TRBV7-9	CASSLNLAGDNEQFF	TGTGCCAGCAGCTTAAACCTAGCGGGAGACAATGAGCAGTTCTTC
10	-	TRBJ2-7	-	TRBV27	CASSDHEQYF	TGTGCCAGCAGTGATCACGAGCAGTACTTC
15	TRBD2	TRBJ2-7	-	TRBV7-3	CASSFTSGGSYEQYF	TGTGCCAGCAGCTTCACTAGCGGTGGTAGCTACGAGCAGTACTTC